Listed below are T cell receptor beta chains from one sample, sequenced in a study of T cells in pancreatic ductal adenocarcinoma. Using immunoSEQ multiplex PCR, the repertoire was profiled, and TCRdb retains in-frame clones only, with some absent. The sample gives roughly 5,400 clones, around nine tenths of which show up once; 5.9% is in the top ten. Sequencing was carried out using pancreatic tumor tissue. These receptors originate from a human donor with pancreatic ductal adenocarcinoma. The CDR3 runs from the conserved cysteine through the conserved F or W. The D gene is left open where the match is weak. Rows give clone size only sometimes, using once, few, many, or a class for an expanded clone.

once	TRBJ2-1	TRBD2	TRBV7-6	CASSFRRERSYNEQFF	TGTGCCAGCAGCTTTCGGCGGGAGCGATCCTACAATGAGCAGTTCTTC
-	TRBJ1-3	-	TRBV28	CAGKGGGPGNTIYF	TGTGCCGGAAAGGGGGGTGGCCCTGGAAACACCATATATTTT
once	TRBJ1-1	-	TRBV5-1	CASSPDGSNTEAFF	TGCGCCAGCAGCCCAGACGGAAGTAACACTGAAGCTTTCTTT
-	TRBJ1-5	-	TRBV29-1	CSVVGGSNQPQHF	TGCAGCGTTGTTGGAGGCAGCAACCAGCCCCAGCATTTT
-	TRBJ1-5	-	TRBV28	CASSGPGGGDQPQHF	TGTGCCAGCAGTGGCCCGGGAGGAGGGGATCAGCCCCAGCATTTT
-	TRBJ1-2	TRBD1	TRBV29-1	CSVGTGSSYGYTF	TGCAGCGTTGGGACAGGGTCTAGCTATGGCTACACCTTC
few	TRBJ1-4	-	TRBV16	CASSHLQTAGSTNEKLFF	TGTGCCAGCAGCCACCTGCAGACAGCAGGATCAACTAATGAAAAACTGTTTTTT
once	TRBJ1-4	-	TRBV7-6	CASSPNWGEKLFF	TGTGCCAGCAGCCCGAATTGGGGGGAAAAACTGTTTTTT
-	TRBJ2-2	-	TRBV7-2	CASSLGRTGELFF	TGTGCCAGCAGCTTAGGGCGGACCGGGGAGCTGTTTTTT
-	TRBJ2-7	-	TRBV6-5	CASSYSEGDFSYEQYF	TGTGCCAGCAGTTACTCGGAAGGTGACTTCTCCTACGAGCAGTACTTC
-	TRBJ2-6	-	TRBV4-3	CASSQVWAGANVLTF	TGCGCCAGCAGCCAAGTGTGGGCTGGGGCCAACGTCCTGACTTTC
-	TRBJ2-5	-	TRBV7-9	CASRRETQYF	TGTGCCAGCAGACGGGAGACCCAGTACTTC
once	TRBJ1-1	-	TRBV15	CATSSLLQTEAFF	TGTGCCACCAGCAGCCTATTACAGACTGAAGCTTTCTTT
-	TRBJ2-1	TRBD2	TRBV5-1	CASSLGLAGGYNEQFF	TGCGCCAGCAGCTTGGGACTAGCGGGAGGATACAATGAGCAGTTCTTC
-	TRBJ2-1	TRBD2	TRBV5-1	CASSVTGGGYNEQFF	TGCGCCAGCAGTGTGACGGGAGGAGGGTACAATGAGCAGTTCTTC
-	TRBJ2-3	TRBD1	TRBV5-1	CASSLAATGGTDTQYF	TGCGCCAGCAGCTTGGCCGCGACAGGGGGCACGGATACGCAGTATTTT
-	TRBJ2-7	TRBD1	TRBV28	CASSPRDRYYYEQYF	TGTGCCAGCAGTCCCCGGGACAGGTATTACTACGAGCAGTACTTC
-	TRBJ2-6	-	TRBV15	CATSRDQEGLRTNVLTF	TGTGCCACCAGCAGAGATCAGGAGGGTTTGAGGACCAACGTCCTGACTTTC
-	TRBJ2-1	TRBD1	TRBV5-4	CASRGQPNEQFF	TGTGCCAGCCGGGGACAGCCAAATGAGCAGTTCTTC
once	TRBJ2-7	-	TRBV19	CASSSRGYNYEQYF	TGTGCCAGTAGTTCAAGGGGGTACAACTACGAGCAGTACTTC
-	TRBJ2-3	TRBD2	TRBV7-9	CASSSGLGVGDTQYF	TGTGCCAGCAGCTCGGGACTAGGAGTTGGAGATACGCAGTATTTT
-	TRBJ1-4	-	TRBV28	CASSLLGRNEKLFF	TGTGCCAGCAGTTTATTGGGGCGTAATGAAAAACTGTTTTTT
-	TRBJ2-5	-	TRBV7-2	CASSVGRSGTQYF	TGTGCCAGCAGCGTCGGACGCTCCGGGACCCAGTACTTC
-	TRBJ1-1	TRBD1	TRBV5-6	CASSFQGAGDTEAFF	TGTGCCAGCAGCTTTCAGGGGGCAGGTGACACTGAAGCTTTCTTT
-	TRBJ2-2	-	TRBV5-1	CASSSIDAGELFF	TGCGCCAGCAGTTCTATAGACGCCGGGGAGCTGTTTTTT
-	TRBJ1-4	TRBD1	TRBV27	CASRSPGGLNEKLFF	TGTGCCAGCAGGAGCCCAGGGGGCCTTAATGAAAAACTGTTTTTT
-	TRBJ2-7	-	TRBV6-1	CASSGAVGGHRSYEQYF	TGTGCCAGCAGTGGGGCGGTGGGGGGACATCGGTCCTACGAGCAGTACTTC
once	TRBJ1-6	TRBD1	TRBV6-5	CASSLRTGVASPLHF	TGTGCCAGCAGTCTTAGGACAGGGGTGGCTTCACCCCTCCACTTT
-	TRBJ2-1	-	TRBV11-3	CASSRGDEQFF	TGTGCCAGCAGCCGTGGGGATGAGCAGTTCTTC
-	TRBJ2-1	TRBD2	TRBV6-1	CASSFTSGGANEQFF	TGTGCCAGCAGTTTTACTAGCGGGGGGGCTAATGAGCAGTTCTTC
-	TRBJ2-1	-	TRBV6-5	CASRYDKGRNEQFF	TGTGCCAGCAGGTACGACAAAGGGAGGAATGAGCAGTTCTTC
few	TRBJ1-6	-	TRBV7-2	CASSQRTNSPLHF	TGTGCCAGCAGCCAGCGGACTAATTCACCCCTCCACTTT
-	TRBJ2-5	TRBD2	TRBV28	CASSTRLAGSKETQYF	TGTGCCAGCAGTACCCGACTAGCGGGGAGTAAAGAGACCCAGTACTTC
-	TRBJ1-1	-	TRBV6-1	CASSEVRVGTEAFF	TGTGCCAGCAGTGAGGTTAGGGTTGGCACTGAAGCTTTCTTT
-	TRBJ1-5	-	TRBV6-6	CASSYPRTGPNQPQHF	TGTGCCAGCAGTTACCCCCGGACGGGACCTAATCAGCCCCAGCATTTT
-	TRBJ1-6	-	TRBV6-6	CASSYVRGGYNSPLHF	TGTGCCAGCAGTTACGTGAGAGGGGGATATAATTCACCCCTCCACTTT
few	TRBJ2-1	-	TRBV5-4	CASSLRLDSTNEQFF	TGTGCCAGCAGCTTAAGACTAGATTCTACAAATGAGCAGTTCTTC
-	TRBJ2-7	-	TRBV14	CASSQGPSPYEQYF	TGTGCCAGCAGCCAAGGACCGTCTCCCTACGAGCAGTACTTC
-	TRBJ2-7	-	TRBV5-1	CASRQDSYEQYF	TGCGCCAGCCGACAGGATTCCTACGAGCAGTACTTC
once	TRBJ1-4	-	TRBV13	CASSGNREGKLFF	TGTGCCAGCAGCGGAAACAGGGAAGGAAAACTGTTTTTT
-	TRBJ2-7	TRBD2	TRBV7-2	CASSLDAGGGYEQYF	TGTGCCAGCAGCTTAGACGCAGGCGGGGGTTACGAGCAGTACTTC
-	TRBJ2-2	-	TRBV27	CASSLGRVTGELFF	TGTGCCAGCAGTTTAGGCAGGGTGACCGGGGAGCTGTTTTTT